These 23 T cell receptor beta chains were sequenced from one sample in a study of T cell repertoires in cytomegalovirus infection. MiXCR, applied by TCRdb to the reads, yields one record per CDR3 protein. The repertoire holds some 270,000 distinct CDR3 sequences, with approximately 22% as singletons. Their antigens remain unidentified. The specimen was cultured PBMCs, collected from culture after CMV antigen stimulation. The receptors derive from a human donor in good health (CMV status not recorded). Some clones in this sample may be carry-over from other donors' samples.

The chain links TRBV20-1 to TRBJ2-3; 12 bases align to TRBD2. Germline V gene lookup returns CDR1 DFQATT and CDR2 SNEGSKA (reference sequence). This CDR3 has 15 amino acids. J lost 12 bases, V lost 0 bases, and 10 bases had no gene match. The CDR3 protein is CSARDAGLAGSSQYF. As DNA, the CDR3 is TGCAGTGCTAGAGATGCTGGACTAGCGGGATCAAGTCAGTATTTT.

V is TRBV11-3 and J is TRBJ1-1, with D tentatively TRBD1 (6 bases). From germline, CDR1 is SGHNT and CDR2 YENEEA. V lost 5 bases to trimming and J lost 6 bases, with 22 bases between them. The CDR3 sequence is 16 residues long. CDR3 amino acids: CASSPSTGSSVAEAFF. In DNA form, the CDR3 reads TGTGCCAGCAGCCCATCGACAGGTTCTAGTGTCGCTGAAGCTTTCTTT.

The V call is TRBV19, the J call TRBJ2-3, with 12 bases matching TRBD2. The germline gives CDR1 LNHDA, CDR2 SQIVND (reference sequence). Trimming cost V 6 bases and J 8 bases; bases outside gene matches: 12. CDR3 length: 16 amino acids. The CDR3, as DNA: TGTGCCAGTAGGGTTCTAGCGGGAGGGACACCGGGTACGCAGTATTTT. It specifies CASRVLAGGTPGTQYF. The full variable domain, completed using reference TRBV19 and TRBJ2-3, is DGGITQSPKYLFRKEGQNVTLSCEQNLNHDAMYWYRQDPGQGLRLIYYSQIVNDFQKGDIAEGYSVSREKKESFPLTVTSAQKNPTAFYLCASRVLAGGTPGTQYFGPGTRLTVL.

In its sample, this clonotype was seen many times. The chain links TRBV7-8 to TRBJ1-6; 9 bases are a match to TRBD1. This CDR3 comprises 14 residues. With V trimmed by 4 bases and J by 6 bases, 1 base remained unmatched. CDR1 SGHVS and CDR2 FQNEAQ come from the germline V gene. The CDR3 nucleotides are TGTGCCAGCAGCTCGGGACAGGGTAATTCACCCCTCCACTTT. It yields the protein CASSSGQGNSPLHF. The entire variable domain, with the rest obtained from reference TRBV7-8 and TRBJ1-6, is as follows: GAGVSQSPRYKVAKRGQDVALRCDPISGHVSLFWYQQALGQGPEFLTYFQNEAQLDKSGLPSDRFFAERPEGSVSTLKIQRTQQEDSAVYLCASSSGQGNSPLHFGNGTRLTVT.

This clonotype was detected ten times or more. This chain uses TRBV20-1 with TRBJ2-1; 7 nucleotides line up with TRBD2. The CDR3 extends over 18 amino acids. CDR1 and CDR2 (germline): DFQATT, SNEGSKA (reference sequence). The J segment lost 1 base and the V segment lost 0 bases, leaving 12 bases of the junction unmatched. The CDR3 reads CSARDPGGGYVSYNEQFF. CDR3 DNA sequence: TGCAGTGCTAGAGATCCCGGCGGGGGTTACGTATCCTACAATGAGCAGTTCTTC.

As regards this clonotype: A much larger clone differs from this one at a single base, so this may be a read error. The chain joins TRBV7-2 to TRBJ2-4, with D uncertain. Germline CDR1 is SGHTA and CDR2 is FQGNSA. V was shortened by 4 bases and J by 3 bases, with 19 bases between the two germline ends. This CDR3 region has 17 residues. The CDR3 sequence: CASSSKIDGLDKNIQYF. CDR3 nucleotide sequence: TGTGCCAGCAGCTCTAAGATCGACGGATTAGACAAAAACATTCAGTACTTC.

This clonotype was counted between two and nine times. The chain couples TRBV6-6 to TRBJ1-1, with TRBD1 matching over 7 bases. The CDR3 is 15 amino acids. The J segment lost 3 bases and the V segment lost 10 bases, leaving 14 bases of the junction unmatched. Germline V gene lookup returns CDR1 MNHNY and CDR2 SVGAGI (reference sequence). The chain's CDR3 is CAIKPPGGSHTEAFF. For the CDR3, the DNA is TGTGCCATAAAGCCGCCAGGGGGATCGCACACTGAAGCTTTCTTT.

For this clonotype: A read error may produce the germline difference seen at one junction end. The chain links TRBV27 to TRBJ1-1, with D unclear. Looked up from germline, CDR1 is MNHEY and CDR2 is SMNVEV (reference sequence). This CDR3 contains 13 residues. CDR3 protein: CASGLKVNTEAFF. The DNA for the CDR3 is TGTGCCAGCGGTTTGAAGGTTAACACTGAAGCTTTCTTT.

This clonotype was counted only a few times. The J gene is TRBJ2-5, the V gene TRBV19; 12 bases line up with TRBD2. Losses at the gene ends were 5 bases for V and 7 bases for J; bases not matched to a gene: 5. CDR3 length equals 14 residues. Germline loops: CDR1 LNHDA, CDR2 SQIVND (reference sequence). The CDR3 DNA is TGTGCCAGTAGTGGACTAGCGGGACTCGGGACCCAGTACTTC. Translated: CASSGLAGLGTQYF.

This clonotype was found a few times. The J gene is TRBJ2-5, the V gene TRBV6-5; no reliable D call. Germline V gene data show CDR1 as MNHEY and CDR2 as SVGAGI. V was trimmed by 5 bases and J by 5 bases, leaving 12 bases between them. The CDR3 is 13 residues long. This CDR3 reads CASSGTLGETQYF. DNA for the CDR3: TGTGCCAGCAGTGGCACCCTCGGGGAGACCCAGTACTTC.

This clonotype was seen many times. The J gene is TRBJ2-5, the V gene TRBV7-2, with 10 bases fitting TRBD1. Germline trimming cut 5 bases from V and 5 bases from J; bases unmatched to any gene: 5. The CDR3 runs 14 residues. The germline V gene has CDR1 SGHTA and CDR2 FQGNSA. CDR3 sequence: CASSMTGGRETQYF. In nucleotides, the CDR3 is TGTGCCAGCAGCATGACAGGGGGCCGGGAGACCCAGTACTTC.

This clonotype was detected many times. The chain has TRBV6-1 and TRBJ1-1; 7 nucleotides line up with TRBD1. Per germline, CDR1 MNHNS and CDR2 SASEGT. V shed 5 bases, J shed 1 base, and the junction held 7 bases outside the gene matches. CDR3 length: 15 residues. The CDR3 sequence: CASSKPGTENTEAFF. CDR3 DNA sequence: TGTGCCAGCAGTAAACCGGGGACAGAGAACACTGAAGCTTTCTTT.

This clonotype was observed many times. The genes are TRBV2 and TRBJ1-5; a possible D gene is TRBD1 (6 bases). The germline CDR1 and CDR2 sequences are SNHLY and FYNNEI. The CDR3 is 14 residues long. Trimming pared 7 bases from V and 2 bases from J, leaving 12 bases between. The CDR3 sequence: CASKTGVGNQPQHF. The CDR3 bases are TGTGCCAGCAAGACAGGAGTTGGCAATCAGCCCCAGCATTTT.

The genes are TRBV11-2 and TRBJ2-2; the D is unclear. The V and J ends lost 1 base and 3 bases respectively, with 6 bases between them. Germline values: CDR1 SGHAT, CDR2 FQNNGV. CDR3 size: 14 residues. This chain's CDR3 is CASSLVDYTGELFF. Written as DNA, the CDR3 is TGTGCCAGCAGCTTAGTAGACTACACCGGGGAGCTGTTTTTT.

At least ten counts were recorded for this clonotype. The chain is built from TRBV7-2 and TRBJ2-1; 8 bases match TRBD2. J gave up 4 bases and V 9 bases, and 8 bases lay outside the gene matches. CDR1 and CDR2 from the germline V gene are SGHTA and FQGNSA. CDR3 length: 14 amino acids. CDR3 nucleotide sequence: TGTGCCAGTACGGGAGGGCCGGGGTACAATGAGCAGTTCTTC. Its translation: CASTGGPGYNEQFF.

This clonotype has just a few counts. The chain has TRBV29-1 and TRBJ1-5, with D maybe TRBD1 (5 bases). The V end lost 3 bases, the J end lost 3 bases, and 12 bases lay between the germline ends. CDR1 is SQVTM and CDR2 is ANQGSEA in the germline V gene. The CDR3 has 14 amino acids. The CDR3 protein is CSVEGQGYNQPQHF. In DNA, the CDR3 is TGCAGCGTTGAGGGGCAGGGTTACAATCAGCCCCAGCATTTT.

The V and J genes are TRBV15 and TRBJ2-1, with no clear D. Trimming removed 1 base at V and 2 bases at J, with 6 bases between. The V gene's germline CDR1 is LNHNV and CDR2 YYDKDF (reference sequence). The CDR3 loop spans 14 amino acids. The CDR3 nucleotides read TGTGCCACCAGCAGAGGTCTCGCCTACAATGAGCAGTTCTTC. Encoded protein: CATSRGLAYNEQFF.

This clonotype was observed a handful of times. The rearrangement uses TRBV7-9 and TRBJ1-5, with D possibly matching TRBD1 (5 bases). The V gene lost 2 bases and the J gene lost 1 base, with 12 bases spanning the gap. There are 16 residues in the CDR3. In germline, CDR1 is SEHNR, CDR2 FQNEAQ (reference sequence). In nucleotides, the CDR3 is TGTGCCAGCAGCTTATACGCGGGGCTAAGCAATCAGCCCCAGCATTTT. This encodes CASSLYAGLSNQPQHF.

This clonotype was observed a handful of times. V and J are TRBV29-1 and TRBJ2-5, with 9 bases aligning to TRBD1. Per the germline V gene, CDR1 is SQVTM and CDR2 is ANQGSEA. V dropped 7 bases and J dropped 3; count of bases not matched to a gene: 3. The CDR3 contains 12 residues. CDR3 DNA sequence: TGCAGCGCGAGACAGGGGGAAGAGACCCAGTACTTC. It yields the protein CSARQGEETQYF.

This rearrangement joins TRBV5-1 to TRBJ2-3, with a weak D call TRBD2 (5 bases). The germline V and J ends were trimmed by 6 bases and 0 bases, with 11 bases remaining between them. The V gene's germline CDR1 is SGHRS and CDR2 YFSETQ. The CDR3 runs to 14 residues. CDR3 in DNA: TGCGCCAGCAAAGGGAGAACTAGCACAGATACGCAGTATTTT. This codes for CASKGRTSTDTQYF.

This clonotype was detected a few times. The chain has TRBV12-3 or TRBV12-4 and TRBJ2-1; D not resolved. This CDR3 comprises 11 residues. Trimming stripped 6 bases from V and 8 bases from J, with 8 bases between. CDR3 DNA sequence: TGTGCCAGCAGCCCCAAGGATGAGCAGTTCTTC. As protein: CASSPKDEQFF.

This clonotype occurred many times. V gene TRBV7-2 combines with J gene TRBJ2-5; D unresolved. This CDR3 has 14 residues. The germline CDR1 and CDR2 sequences are SGHTA and FQGNSA. The V and J ends lost 4 bases and 0 bases respectively, with 9 bases between them. CDR3 loop: CASSYRYDQETQYF. CDR3 in DNA: TGTGCCAGCAGCTATCGTTACGACCAAGAGACCCAGTACTTC.

A few counts support this clonotype. CDR3 sequence reads: CASSLSENEKLFF. The DNA of the CDR3 is TGTGCCAGCAGTTTATCGGAGAATGAAAAACTGTTTTTT. The gene calls are TRBV28 and TRBJ1-4; D is ambiguous. V gave up 1 base and J gave up 5 bases, with 5 bases separating them. The germline V gene encodes CDR1 MDHEN and CDR2 SYDVKM. The length of the CDR3 is 13 residues.